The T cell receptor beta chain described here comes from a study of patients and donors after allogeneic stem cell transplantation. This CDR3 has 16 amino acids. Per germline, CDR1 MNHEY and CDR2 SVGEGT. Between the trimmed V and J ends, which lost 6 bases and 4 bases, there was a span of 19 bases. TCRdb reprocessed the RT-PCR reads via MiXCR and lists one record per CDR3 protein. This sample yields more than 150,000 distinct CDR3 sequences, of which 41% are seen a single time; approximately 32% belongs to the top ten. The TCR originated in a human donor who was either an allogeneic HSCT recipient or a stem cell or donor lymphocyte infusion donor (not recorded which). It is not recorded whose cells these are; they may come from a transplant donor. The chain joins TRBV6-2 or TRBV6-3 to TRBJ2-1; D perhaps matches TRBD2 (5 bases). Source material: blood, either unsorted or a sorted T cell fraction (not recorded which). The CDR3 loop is CASSSRRGSGYNEQFF. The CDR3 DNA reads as TGTGCCAGCAGCTCCCGCAGAGGGAGTGGGTACAATGAGCAGTTCTTC.